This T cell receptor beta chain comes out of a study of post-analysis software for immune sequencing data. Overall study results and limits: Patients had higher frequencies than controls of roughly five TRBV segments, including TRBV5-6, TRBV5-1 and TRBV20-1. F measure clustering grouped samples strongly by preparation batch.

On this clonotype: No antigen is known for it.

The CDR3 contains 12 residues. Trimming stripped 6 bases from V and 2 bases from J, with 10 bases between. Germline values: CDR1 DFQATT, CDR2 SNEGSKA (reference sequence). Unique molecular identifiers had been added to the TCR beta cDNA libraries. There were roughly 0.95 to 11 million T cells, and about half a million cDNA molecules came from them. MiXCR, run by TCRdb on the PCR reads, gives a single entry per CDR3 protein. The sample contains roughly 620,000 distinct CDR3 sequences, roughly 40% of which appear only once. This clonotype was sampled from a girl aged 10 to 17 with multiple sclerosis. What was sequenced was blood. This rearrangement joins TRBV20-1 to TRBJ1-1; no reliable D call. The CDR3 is CSAPEGNTEAFF. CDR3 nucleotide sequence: TGCAGTGCCCCTGAGGGAAACACTGAAGCTTTCTTT.